Listed here are 6 T cell receptor beta chains from one sample, sequenced in a study of tumor-infiltrating lymphocytes in primary liver carcinoma. The investigators made TCR beta cDNA from approximately 510 ng total RNA, using a constant-region primer. ARM-PCR was slightly modified, and three nested multiplex PCR rounds with it gave rise to the TCR beta libraries. The first two PCR rounds used TRBV1-TRBV30 forward primers with a C-beta reverse primer, 10 cycles each. TCRdb independently ran MiXCR on the multiplex PCR reads; one entry per CDR3 protein. The sample records around 330,000 distinct CDR3 sequences, roughly 60% being singletons. Unsorted whole blood supplied the blood RNA, and germline DNA was isolated too. The sample taken for sequencing was peripheral blood. All receptors come from a woman aged 30 to 39 with primary liver carcinoma and hepatitis B virus infection.

Only a few counts were recorded for this clonotype. V gene TRBV12-3 or TRBV12-4 combines with J gene TRBJ2-2, with 9 bases identical to TRBD2. J gave up 3 bases and V 6 bases, and 5 bases lay outside the gene matches. CDR3 length: 15 amino acids. The CDR3 DNA is TGTGCCAGCAGAGTAATAGCGGGAGACACCGGGGAGCTGTTTTTT. Encoded protein: CASRVIAGDTGELFF.

V gene TRBV6-1 combines with J gene TRBJ2-3; D is tentatively TRBD1 or TRBD2 (5 bases each). The CDR3 sequence is 14 residues long. Trimming removed 9 bases from V and 6 bases from J, with 19 bases in between. Germline V CDR1 and CDR2: MNHNS, SASEGT. In nucleotides, the CDR3 is TGTGCCAGGGGGGAGCGGAACAATCTGGATACGCAGTATTTT. This gives the protein CARGERNNLDTQYF.

The table lists this clonotype with many counts. V usage is TRBV4-1 and J usage is TRBJ1-6, with D perhaps matching TRBD1 (6 bases). The CDR3 runs to 15 residues. Germline values: CDR1 MGHRA, CDR2 YSYEKL. Trimming cost V 3 bases and J 10 bases, with 16 bases left between them. DNA for the CDR3: TGCGCCAGCAGCCAGGGTACCGGGGGCAGATCACCCCTCCACTTT. Translated: CASSQGTGGRSPLHF.

Many counts were recorded for this clonotype. The chain combines TRBV11-2 with TRBJ2-7, with 9 bases fitting TRBD2. Germline V gene lookup returns CDR1 SGHAT and CDR2 FQNNGV. V lost 5 bases to trimming and J lost 6 bases; unmatched junction nucleotides: 14. CDR3 size: 16 residues. The CDR3 here is CASSPHNVAGDSEQYF. The CDR3 DNA reads as TGTGCCAGCAGCCCCCACAACGTAGCGGGAGATAGCGAGCAGTACTTC.

On this clonotype: Because it lacks the conserved phenylalanine or tryptophan at the end, this CDR3 is likely a read error. V gene TRBV11-3 combines with J gene TRBJ2-1; TRBD2 aligns across 9 bases. After removal of 5 bases from V and 9 bases from J, the junction contained 14 bases not matched to a gene. From germline, CDR1 is SGHNT and CDR2 YENEEA. This CDR3 has 16 amino acids. Here the CDR3 reads CASSLYSSGNPAEQFL. As DNA, the CDR3 is TGTGCCAGCAGCCTGTACTCTAGCGGGAACCCGGCTGAGCAGTTCCTA.

The table lists this clonotype with a few counts. This chain joins TRBV24-1 and TRBJ2-4, with TRBD1 as a possible D gene (5 bases). Germline V gene sequence: CDR1 KGHDR, CDR2 SFDVKD. Trimming removed 6 bases at V and 2 bases at J, with 13 bases between. The CDR3 has 15 amino acids. CDR3 region: CATSPGTGPKNIQYF. CDR3 bases: TGTGCCACCAGTCCCGGTACAGGTCCCAAAAACATTCAGTACTTC.